This record looks at one TCR beta chain sequence and its context. The ends lost 4 bases at V and 4 bases at J; junction bases unmatched: 6. The CDR3 is made up of 14 amino acids. Germline V gene sequence: CDR1 SGHTA, CDR2 FQGNSA. The data belong to a study of naive and memory T cell subsets. The beta constant-region primer was an equimolar mix of two oligonucleotides covering TRBC1 and TRBC2. The cDNA 3' end received a ligated single-stranded oligonucleotide carrying the SP2 primer and a 12-nucleotide UMI. The ligated cDNA underwent four PCR rounds using SP2 and nested alpha and beta constant-region primers. TCRdb processed the UMI-ligation and nested PCR reads anew with MiXCR; each CDR3 protein has one entry. The sample contains approximately 82,000 distinct CDR3 sequences, about 6.5% of which appear only once. CMV status came from CD4+ T cell IFNgamma after overnight CMV lysate stimulation of fresh PBMCs.

Sequencing was carried out using central memory CD4+ T cells from blood. The TCR was taken from a human donor in good health. The chain combines TRBV7-2 with TRBJ2-7, with 8 bases lining up with TRBD1. This CDR3 is CASSSRTGPYEQYF. The CDR3 coding sequence is TGTGCCAGCAGCTCCCGGACAGGGCCATACGAGCAGTACTTC. Looking up the rest from reference TRBV7-2 and TRBJ2-7 gives the full variable domain: GAGVSQSPSNKVTEKGKDVELRCDPISGHTALYWYRQSLGQGLEFLIYFQGNSAPDKSGLPSDRFSAERTGGSVSTLTIQRTQQEDSAVYLCASSSRTGPYEQYFGPGTRLTVT.